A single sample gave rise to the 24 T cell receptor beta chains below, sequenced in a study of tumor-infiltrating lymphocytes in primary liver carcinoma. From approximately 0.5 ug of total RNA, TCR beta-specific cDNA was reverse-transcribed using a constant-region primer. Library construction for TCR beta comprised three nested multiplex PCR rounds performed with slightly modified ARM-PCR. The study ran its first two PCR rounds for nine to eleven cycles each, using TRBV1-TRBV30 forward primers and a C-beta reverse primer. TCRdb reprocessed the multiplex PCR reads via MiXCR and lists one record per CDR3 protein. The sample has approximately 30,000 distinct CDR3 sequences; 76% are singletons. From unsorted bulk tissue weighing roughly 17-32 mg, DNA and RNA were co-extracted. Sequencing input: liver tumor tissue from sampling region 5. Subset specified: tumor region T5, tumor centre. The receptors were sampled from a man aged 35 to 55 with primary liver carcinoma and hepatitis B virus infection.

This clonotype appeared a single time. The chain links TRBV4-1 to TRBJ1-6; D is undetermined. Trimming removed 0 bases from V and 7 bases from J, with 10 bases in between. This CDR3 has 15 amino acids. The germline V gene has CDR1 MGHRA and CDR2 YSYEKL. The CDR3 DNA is TGCGCCAGCAGCCAAGATGTAGGCCTCAATTCACCCCTCCACTTT. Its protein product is CASSQDVGLNSPLHF.

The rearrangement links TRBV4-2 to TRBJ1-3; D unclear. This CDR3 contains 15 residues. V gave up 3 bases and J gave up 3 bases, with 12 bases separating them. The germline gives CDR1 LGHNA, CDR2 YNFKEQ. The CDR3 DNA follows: TGTGCCAGCAGCCAGTTCGATGCTCGTGGAAACACCATATATTTT. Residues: CASSQFDARGNTIYF.

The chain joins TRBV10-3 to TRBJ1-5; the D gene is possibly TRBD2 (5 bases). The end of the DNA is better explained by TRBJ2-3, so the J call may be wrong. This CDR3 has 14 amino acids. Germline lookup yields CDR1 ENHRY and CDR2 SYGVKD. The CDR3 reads CAISGYEGDQSQYF. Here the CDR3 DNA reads TGTGCCATCAGTGGGTATGAGGGCGATCAGTCCCAGTATTTT.

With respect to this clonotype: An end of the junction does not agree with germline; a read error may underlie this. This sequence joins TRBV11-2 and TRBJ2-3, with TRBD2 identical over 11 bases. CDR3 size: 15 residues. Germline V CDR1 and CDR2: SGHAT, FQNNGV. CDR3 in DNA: TGTGCCAGCAACACCGGGACTAGCGGCACAGTTACGCGGTATTTT. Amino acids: CASNTGTSGTVTRYF.

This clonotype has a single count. CDR3 amino acids: CASSQGQWYEQFF. The CDR3 DNA reads TGCGCCAGCAGCCAGGGACAGTGGTATGAGCAGTTCTTC. The chain employs TRBV4-1 and TRBJ2-1, with 7 bases aligning to TRBD1. V shed 3 bases and J 8 bases; nucleotides not matched to a gene: 4. The germline V gene encodes CDR1 MGHRA and CDR2 YSYEKL. This CDR3 has 13 amino acids.

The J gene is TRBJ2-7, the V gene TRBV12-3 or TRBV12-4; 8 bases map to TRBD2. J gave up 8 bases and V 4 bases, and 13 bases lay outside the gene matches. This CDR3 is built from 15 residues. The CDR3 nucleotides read TGTGCCAGCAGTTCCAGGACTAGCACTGGTTACAAGCAGTACTTC. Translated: CASSSRTSTGYKQYF.

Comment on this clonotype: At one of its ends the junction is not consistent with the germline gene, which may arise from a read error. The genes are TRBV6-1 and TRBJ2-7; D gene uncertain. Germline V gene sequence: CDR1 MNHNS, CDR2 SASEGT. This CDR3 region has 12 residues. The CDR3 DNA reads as TGTGCCAGCAGACAAATAGCCTACGACCAGTACTTC. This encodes CASRQIAYDQYF.

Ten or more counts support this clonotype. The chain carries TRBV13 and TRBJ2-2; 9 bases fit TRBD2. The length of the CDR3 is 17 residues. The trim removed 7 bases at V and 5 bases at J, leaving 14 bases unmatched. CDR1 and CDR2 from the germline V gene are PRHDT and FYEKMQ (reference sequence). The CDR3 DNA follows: TGTGCCAGCACCGTCGGCGGGAGGGCCTTACGGACCGGGGAGCTGTTTTTT. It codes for CASTVGGRALRTGELFF. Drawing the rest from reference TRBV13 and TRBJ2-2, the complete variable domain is AAGVIQSPRHLIKEKRETATLKCYPIPRHDTVYWYQQGPGQDPQFLISFYEKMQSDKGSIPDRFSAQQFSDYHSELNMSSLELGDSALYFCASTVGGRALRTGELFFGEGSRLTVL.

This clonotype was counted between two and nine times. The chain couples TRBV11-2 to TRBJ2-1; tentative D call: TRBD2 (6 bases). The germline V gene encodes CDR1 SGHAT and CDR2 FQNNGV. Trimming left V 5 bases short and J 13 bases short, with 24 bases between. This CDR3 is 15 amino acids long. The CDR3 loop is CASSPQLEGLGEQFF. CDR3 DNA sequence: TGTGCCAGCAGCCCCCAGCTGGAGGGATTAGGTGAACAGTTCTTC. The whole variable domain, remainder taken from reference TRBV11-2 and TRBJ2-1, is EAGVAQSPRYKIIEKRQSVAFWCNPISGHATLYWYQQILGQGPKLLIQFQNNGVVDDSQLPKDRFSAERLKGVDSTLKIQPAKLEDSAVYLCASSPQLEGLGEQFFGPGTRLTVL.

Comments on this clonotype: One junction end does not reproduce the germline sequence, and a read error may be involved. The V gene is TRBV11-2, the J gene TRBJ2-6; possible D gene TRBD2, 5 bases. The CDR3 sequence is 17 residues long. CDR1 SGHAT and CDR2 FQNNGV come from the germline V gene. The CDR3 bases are TGTACCAGCAGCTTTTTTCTGTGGCACACTAGGGCCAACGTCCTGATTTTC. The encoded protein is CTSSFFLWHTRANVLIF. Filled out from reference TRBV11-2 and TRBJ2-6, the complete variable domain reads EAGVAQSPRYKIIEKRQSVAFWCNPISGHATLYWYQQILGQGPKLLIQFQNNGVVDDSQLPKDRFSAERLKGVDSTLKIQPAKLEDSAVYLCTSSFFLWHTRANVLIFGAGSRLTVL.

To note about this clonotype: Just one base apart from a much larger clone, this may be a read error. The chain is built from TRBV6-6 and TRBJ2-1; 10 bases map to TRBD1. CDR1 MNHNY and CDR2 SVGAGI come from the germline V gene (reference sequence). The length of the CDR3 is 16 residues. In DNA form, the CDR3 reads TGTGCCAGCAGTTACTCACCGGGACAGGGGTACAATGTGCAGTTCTTC. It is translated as CASSYSPGQGYNVQFF.

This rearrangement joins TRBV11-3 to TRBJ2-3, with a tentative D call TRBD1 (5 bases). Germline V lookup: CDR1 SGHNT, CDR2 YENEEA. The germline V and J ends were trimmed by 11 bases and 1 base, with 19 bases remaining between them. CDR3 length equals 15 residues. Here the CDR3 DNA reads TGTGCCCACAGCTTAGAGTCAGGGCGCACAGATACGCAGTATTTT. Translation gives CAHSLESGRTDTQYF. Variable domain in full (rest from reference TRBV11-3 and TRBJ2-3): EAGVVQSPRYKIIEKKQPVAFWCNPISGHNTLYWYLQNLGQGPELLIRYENEEAVDDSQLPKDRFSAERLKGVDSTLKIQPAELGDSAVYLCAHSLESGRTDTQYFGPGTRLTVL.

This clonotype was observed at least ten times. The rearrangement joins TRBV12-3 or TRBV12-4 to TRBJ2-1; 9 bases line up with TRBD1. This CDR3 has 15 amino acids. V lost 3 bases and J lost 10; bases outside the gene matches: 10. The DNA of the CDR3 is TGTGCCAGCAGTTTCGGACAGGGGACAACCAGAGAGCAGTTCTTC. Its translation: CASSFGQGTTREQFF.

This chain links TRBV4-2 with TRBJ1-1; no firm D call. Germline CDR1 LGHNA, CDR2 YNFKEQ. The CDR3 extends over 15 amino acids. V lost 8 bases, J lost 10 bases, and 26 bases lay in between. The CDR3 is CASGPDPKGSGRAFF. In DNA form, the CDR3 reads TGTGCCAGCGGCCCAGACCCCAAAGGGAGCGGGAGAGCTTTCTTT.

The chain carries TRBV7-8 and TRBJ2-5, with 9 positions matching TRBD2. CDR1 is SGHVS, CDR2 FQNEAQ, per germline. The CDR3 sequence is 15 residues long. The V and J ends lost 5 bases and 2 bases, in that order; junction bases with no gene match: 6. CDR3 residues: CASSPRLAVQETQYF. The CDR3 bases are TGTGCCAGCAGCCCCCGACTAGCGGTGCAAGAGACCCAGTACTTC.

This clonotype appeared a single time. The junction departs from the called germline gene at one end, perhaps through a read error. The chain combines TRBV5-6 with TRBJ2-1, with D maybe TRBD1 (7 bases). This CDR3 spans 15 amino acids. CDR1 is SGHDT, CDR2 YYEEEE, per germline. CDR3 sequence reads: CTSSLGTERRVLLFF. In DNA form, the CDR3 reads TGTACCAGCAGCCTAGGGACAGAGCGGAGGGTGCTTCTGTTCTTC.

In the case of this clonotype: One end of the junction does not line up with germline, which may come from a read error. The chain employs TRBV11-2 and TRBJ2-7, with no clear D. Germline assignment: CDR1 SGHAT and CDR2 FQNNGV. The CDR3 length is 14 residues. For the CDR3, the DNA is TGCGCCGGCAGCTTAGATCTTGGTGGATGTGAGCAGTACTTC. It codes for CAGSLDLGGCEQYF.

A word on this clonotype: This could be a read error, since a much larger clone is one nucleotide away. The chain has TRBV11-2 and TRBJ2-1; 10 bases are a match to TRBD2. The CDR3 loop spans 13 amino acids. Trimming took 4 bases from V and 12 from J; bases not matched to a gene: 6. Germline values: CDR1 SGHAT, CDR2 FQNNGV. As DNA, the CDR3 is TGTGCCAGCAGCTGGACTAGCGGTGGTGGGCAGTTCTTC. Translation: CASSWTSGGGQFF.

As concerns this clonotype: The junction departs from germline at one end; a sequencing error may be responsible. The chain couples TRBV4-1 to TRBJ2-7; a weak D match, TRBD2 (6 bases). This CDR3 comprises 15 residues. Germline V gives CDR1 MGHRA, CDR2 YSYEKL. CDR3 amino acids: CGSSQDEGGNYEQYF. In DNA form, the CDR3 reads TGCGGCAGCAGCCAAGATGAGGGCGGGAACTACGAGCAGTACTTC.

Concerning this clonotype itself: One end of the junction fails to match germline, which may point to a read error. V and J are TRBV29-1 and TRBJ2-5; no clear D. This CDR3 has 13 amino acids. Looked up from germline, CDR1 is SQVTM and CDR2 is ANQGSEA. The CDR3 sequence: CSGLTHGVETQYF. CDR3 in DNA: TGCAGCGGACTCACCCATGGGGTGGAGACCCAGTACTTT. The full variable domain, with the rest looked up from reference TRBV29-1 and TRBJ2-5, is SAVISQKPSRDICQRGTSLTIQCQVDSQVTMMFWYRQQPGQSLTLIATANQGSEATYESGFVIDKFPISRPNLTFSTLTVSNMSPEDSSIYLCSGLTHGVETQYFGPGTRLLVL.

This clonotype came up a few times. Written as DNA, the CDR3 is TGCGCCAGCAACCAGGAAACAGGGGGCTCCTACGAGCAGTACTTC. It translates to CASNQETGGSYEQYF. This chain uses TRBV4-3 with TRBJ2-7, with TRBD1 identical over 8 bases. J lost 0 bases, V lost 7 bases, and 8 bases had no gene match. This CDR3 is 15 amino acids long. CDR1 is LGHNA, CDR2 YSLEER, per germline.

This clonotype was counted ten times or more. The CDR3 reads CASSPGLAGGYEQYF. For the CDR3, the DNA is TGTGCCAGCAGTCCCGGACTAGCGGGAGGCTACGAGCAGTACTTC. V gene TRBV28 combines with J gene TRBJ2-7; 14 positions agree with TRBD2. V trimming: 5 bases; J trimming: 3 bases; junction bases outside the gene matches: 3. CDR3 length equals 15 residues. The germline CDR1 and CDR2 sequences are MDHEN and SYDVKM.

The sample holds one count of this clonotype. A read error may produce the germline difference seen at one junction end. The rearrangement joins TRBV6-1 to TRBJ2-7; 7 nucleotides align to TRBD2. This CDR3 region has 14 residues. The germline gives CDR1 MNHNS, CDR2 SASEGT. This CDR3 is CVSSELAHLDEQYF. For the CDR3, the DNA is TGTGTCAGCAGTGAACTAGCGCATCTGGACGAGCAGTACTTC.

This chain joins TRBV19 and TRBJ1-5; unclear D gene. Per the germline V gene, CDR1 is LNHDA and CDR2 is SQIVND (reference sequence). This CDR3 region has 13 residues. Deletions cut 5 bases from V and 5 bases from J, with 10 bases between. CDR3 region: CASSPRSYQPQHF. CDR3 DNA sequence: TGTGCCAGTAGTCCCCGATCATATCAGCCCCAGCATTTT.